Following are 3 T cell receptor beta chains from one sample sequenced in a study of T cells in Graves' hyperthyroidism and ophthalmopathy. TCR beta CDR3 regions were amplified from RNA. During a first-round RT-PCR of the TCR CDR3, the HTBI primer set was used. MiXCR, applied by TCRdb to the multiplex PCR reads, yields one record per CDR3 protein. This repertoire shows some 350,000 distinct CDR3 sequences, roughly 13% found once; its top ten account for approximately 35%. The sequencing input was blood. The receptors stem from a woman aged 40 to 55 with Graves' ophthalmopathy.

V is TRBV20-1 and J is TRBJ2-1, with 9 positions matching TRBD2. Germline CDR1 DFQATT, CDR2 SNEGSKA (reference sequence). CDR3 size: 14 residues. V lost 5 bases to trimming and J lost 3 bases; unmatched junction nucleotides: 5. The CDR3 spells CSARVSGSYNEQFF. The CDR3 DNA is TGCAGTGCTCGTGTTAGCGGGAGCTACAATGAGCAGTTCTTC.

The V gene is TRBV7-9, the J gene TRBJ1-2; 8 positions match TRBD1. Losses at the gene ends were 0 bases for V and 0 bases for J; bases not matched to a gene: 9. The germline V gene has CDR1 SEHNR and CDR2 FQNEAQ (reference sequence). The CDR3 sequence is 18 residues long. The CDR3 sequence: CASSLAGTGFLSNYGYTF. DNA of the CDR3: TGTGCCAGCAGCTTAGCGGGGACAGGCTTTCTATCTAACTATGGCTACACCTTC. The full variable domain, completed using reference TRBV7-9 and TRBJ1-2, is DTGVSQNPRHKITKRGQNVTFRCDPISEHNRLYWYRQTLGQGPEFLTYFQNEAQLEKSRLLSDRFSAERPKGSFSTLEIQRTEQGDSAMYLCASSLAGTGFLSNYGYTFGSGTRLTVV.

This clonotype was detected a few times. This chain joins TRBV28 and TRBJ2-2; 14 bases are shared with TRBD2. From germline, CDR1 is MDHEN and CDR2 SYDVKM. The CDR3 is 16 amino acids. Unmatched junction bases numbered 3, after V lost 4 bases and J lost 5 bases. CDR3 bases: TGTGCCAGCAGTTCCCGGACTAGCGGGAGGACCGGGGAGCTGTTTTTT. It translates to CASSSRTSGRTGELFF.